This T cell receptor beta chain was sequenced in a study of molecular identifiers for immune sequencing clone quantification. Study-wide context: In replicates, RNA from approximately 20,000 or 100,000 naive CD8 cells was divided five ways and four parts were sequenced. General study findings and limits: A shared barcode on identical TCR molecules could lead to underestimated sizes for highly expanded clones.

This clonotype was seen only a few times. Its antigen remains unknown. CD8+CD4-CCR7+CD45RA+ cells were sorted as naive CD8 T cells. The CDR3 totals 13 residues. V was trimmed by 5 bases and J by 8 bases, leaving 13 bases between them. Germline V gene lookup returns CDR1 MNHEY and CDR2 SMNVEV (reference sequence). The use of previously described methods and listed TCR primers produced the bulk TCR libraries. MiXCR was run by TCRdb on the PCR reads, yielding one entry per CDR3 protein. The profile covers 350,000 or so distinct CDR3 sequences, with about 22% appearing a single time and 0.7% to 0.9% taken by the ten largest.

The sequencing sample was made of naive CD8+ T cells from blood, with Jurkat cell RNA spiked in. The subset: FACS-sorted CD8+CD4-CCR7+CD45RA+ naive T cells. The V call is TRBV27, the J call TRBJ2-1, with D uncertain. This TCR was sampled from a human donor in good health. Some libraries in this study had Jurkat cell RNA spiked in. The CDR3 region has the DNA TGTGCCAGCAGTCCCTCACCCCGACATGAGCAGTTCTTC. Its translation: CASSPSPRHEQFF.